One sample yielded the 10 T cell receptor beta chains listed below, sequenced in a study of cytomegalovirus exposure and HLA in healthy donors. A multiplex PCR was run with 60 Vbeta primers and 13 Jbeta primers. Sequenced by immunoSEQ multiplex PCR; TCRdb stores in-frame clones only, minus some. Of approximately 160,000 clones listed, around 75% are singletons. Sequencing was performed on PBMCs. The receptors stem from a man in his late teens or twenties in good health and CMV-seronegative.

The chain uses TRBV4-3 and TRBJ2-2; 12 bases are a match to TRBD1. V lost 4 bases and J lost 8; bases outside the gene matches: 8. Germline loops: CDR1 LGHNA, CDR2 YSLEER. The CDR3 covers 16 residues. CDR3 nucleotides: TGCGCCAGCAGCCCGAGGGACAGGGGGCTTAGGGGGGAGCTGTTTTTT. Translating gives CASSPRDRGLRGELFF.

The chain employs TRBV9 and TRBJ2-1, with 11 positions matching TRBD2. The CDR3 sequence is 15 residues long. J lost 2 bases, V lost 3 bases, and 1 base had no gene match. The germline CDR1 and CDR2 sequences are SGDLS and YYNGEE. The CDR3 bases are TGTGCCAGCAGCGCGGGACTAGCGGCCTACAATGAGCAGTTCTTC. Protein: CASSAGLAAYNEQFF.

The rearrangement links TRBV5-6 to TRBJ1-1; weak D call: TRBD1 (5 bases). CDR3 length: 13 residues. The ends were cut back, 6 bases at V and 0 bases at J, with 9 bases in the middle. CDR1 SGHDT and CDR2 YYEEEE come from the germline V gene. The CDR3 coding sequence is TGTGCCAGCAACCCGGGGGTGAACACTGAAGCTTTCTTT. It specifies CASNPGVNTEAFF.

In DNA form, the CDR3 reads TGTGCCATCAGTGGGCTAACTAGCGGGAGGCTAATGTCCTACAATGAGCAGTTCTTC. Protein: CAISGLTSGRLMSYNEQFF. The chain employs TRBV10-3 and TRBJ2-1, with 12 bases lining up with TRBD2. The CDR3 runs 19 residues. V was pared by 4 bases and J by 1 base, with 11 bases of the junction left unmatched. Germline CDR1 reads ENHRY; CDR2 reads SYGVKD.

The chain links TRBV11-2 to TRBJ1-2; D is uncertain. The germline CDR1 and CDR2 sequences are SGHAT and FQNNGV. This CDR3 has 13 amino acids. Trimming removed 1 base at V and 4 bases at J, with 7 bases between. The chain's CDR3 is CASSLAQFYGYTF. The CDR3 DNA sequence: TGTGCCAGCAGCTTAGCACAGTTCTATGGCTACACCTTC.

The chain is built from TRBV2 and TRBJ2-7; TRBD2 might be the D (6 bases). Germline V gene lookup returns CDR1 SNHLY and CDR2 FYNNEI. Trimming stripped 6 bases from V and 5 bases from J, with 11 bases between. This CDR3 comprises 12 residues. The CDR3 region is CASSLGGDEQYF. DNA of the CDR3: TGTGCCAGCAGCCTGGGGGGAGACGAGCAGTACTTC. Using reference TRBV2 and TRBJ2-7 for the parts outside the CDR3, the full variable domain is EPEVTQTPSHQVTQMGQEVILRCVPISNHLYFYWYRQILGQKVEFLVSFYNNEISEKSEIFDDQFSVERPDGSNFTLKIRSTKLEDSAMYFCASSLGGDEQYFGPGTRLTVT.

The rearrangement uses TRBV4-1 and TRBJ2-7; 7 positions match TRBD1. Trimming took 4 bases from V and 2 from J; bases not matched to a gene: 5. The CDR3 is made up of 14 amino acids. The germline gives CDR1 MGHRA, CDR2 YSYEKL. CDR3 coding DNA: TGCGCCAGCAGCCCGGGACAGTTAACCTACGAGCAGTACTTC. It encodes CASSPGQLTYEQYF.

The genes are TRBV6-5 and TRBJ2-7; 9 nucleotides line up with TRBD1. From germline, CDR1 is MNHEY and CDR2 SVGAGI. J was trimmed by 1 base and V by 2 bases; bases with no gene match: 6. The CDR3 is 16 amino acids. The chain's CDR3 is CASSYDSTGGSYEQYF. The CDR3 DNA follows: TGTGCCAGCAGTTACGATTCGACAGGGGGGTCCTACGAGCAGTACTTC.

V and J are TRBV28 and TRBJ2-3; D call uncertain. Trimming pared 2 bases from V and 3 bases from J, leaving 12 bases between. Per the germline V gene, CDR1 is MDHEN and CDR2 is SYDVKM. The CDR3 runs to 15 residues. CDR3 amino acids: CASSLIAGLTDTQYF. The CDR3 nucleotides read TGTGCCAGCAGTTTAATCGCAGGATTGACAGATACGCAGTATTTT.

J is TRBJ2-5 and V is TRBV27; D gene unclear. V was pared by 5 bases and J by 2 bases, with 9 bases between. The CDR3 is made up of 13 amino acids. CDR1 MNHEY and CDR2 SMNVEV come from the germline V gene (reference sequence). In DNA, the CDR3 is TGTGCCAGCAGTCTAACGGAGCAAGAGACCCAGTACTTC. This sequence encodes CASSLTEQETQYF.